This TCR beta chain was profiled in a study of control samples from healthy donors and cancer patients. Clones were read by immunoSEQ multiplex PCR, and TCRdb kept only the in-frame ones, dropping some. This table holds 260,000 or so clones, more than 65% found once. The source material was PBMCs. The clonotype comes from an older woman with lung cancer.

The CDR3 spells CASSTRWGKEEKLFF. DNA for the CDR3: TGCGCCAGCAGCACCCGGTGGGGGAAGGAGGAAAAACTGTTTTTT. The rearrangement links TRBV5-1 to TRBJ1-4; tentatively, D is TRBD1 (5 bases). The CDR3 is made up of 15 amino acids. Germline V gene sequence: CDR1 SGHRS, CDR2 YFSETQ. Trimming left V 4 bases short and J 8 bases short, with 18 bases between.